This passage covers 20 T cell receptor beta chains from one sample sequenced in a study of cytomegalovirus exposure and HLA in healthy donors (dated 2017 in TCRdb). Libraries came from the immunoSEQ multiplex PCR assay. This immuneACCESS table, as held by TCRdb, lists in-frame sequences with V and J called but not all clones. Of the missing ones, under half trace to an unresolved V gene in checked studies; the others have no known cause. The sample table shows roughly 130,000 clones, and more than 70% are seen once. About 1.5% of the sample is in the top ten clones. The specimen was PBMCs. The receptors here all came from a man under 40 in good health and CMV-seronegative.

The chain combines TRBV29-1 with TRBJ2-2; no definite D call. The CDR3 covers 15 residues. CDR1 SQVTM and CDR2 ANQGSEA come from the germline V gene. V lost 7 bases and J 0 bases, leaving 15 bases between the germline ends. CDR3 bases: TGCAGCGCCAAGACCGAGACTTCGAACACCGGGGAGCTGTTTTTT. Its protein is CSAKTETSNTGELFF.

V and J are TRBV6-6 and TRBJ2-7; 8 bases are shared with TRBD1. V shed 6 bases, J shed 3 bases, and the junction held 4 bases outside the gene matches. Germline CDR1 reads MNHNY; CDR2 reads SVGAGI (reference sequence). The CDR3 is made up of 13 amino acids. The CDR3 loop reads CASRQDRVYEQYF. The CDR3 coding sequence is TGTGCCAGCAGACAGGACAGGGTCTACGAGCAGTACTTC.

The rearrangement uses TRBV6-5 and TRBJ2-2; a weak D match, TRBD2 (5 bases). This CDR3 has 16 residues. The germline V gene encodes CDR1 MNHEY and CDR2 SVGAGI. V was pared by 0 bases and J by 4 bases, with 12 bases between. CDR3 DNA sequence: TGTGCCAGCAGTTACTCGAAATTCGAGGGCACCGGGGAGCTGTTTTTT. Amino acid sequence: CASSYSKFEGTGELFF.

The V call is TRBV28, the J call TRBJ2-7; no definite D call. The CDR3 length is 12 residues. V was clipped by 7 bases and J by 0 bases, with 7 bases between them. Per germline, CDR1 MDHEN and CDR2 SYDVKM. CDR3 in amino acids: CASTSFSYEQYF. CDR3 nucleotide sequence: TGTGCCAGCACTTCCTTCTCCTACGAGCAGTACTTC.

This clone is a singleton in its sample. For the CDR3, the DNA is TGTGCCAGCAGCGCCGGGAGTCCCGGGACCCAGTACTTC. It codes for CASSAGSPGTQYF. V usage is TRBV9 and J usage is TRBJ2-5, with D maybe TRBD2 (6 bases). Trimming stripped 3 bases from V and 7 bases from J, with 13 bases between. This CDR3 comprises 13 residues. From germline, CDR1 is SGDLS and CDR2 YYNGEE.

This clone was observed a few times. The chain is built from TRBV10-3 and TRBJ1-2; 8 positions match TRBD1. This CDR3 contains 13 residues. Unmatched junction bases numbered 6, after V lost 10 bases and J lost 2 bases. Germline-derived CDR1 and CDR2 are ENHRY and SYGVKD. This CDR3 is CATAQGGNYGYTF. Here the CDR3 DNA reads TGTGCCACTGCACAGGGGGGGAACTATGGCTACACCTTC.

The chain carries TRBV9 and TRBJ1-5; no clear D. CDR3 length: 15 amino acids. The V gene's germline CDR1 is SGDLS and CDR2 YYNGEE. Trimming stripped 4 bases from V and 0 bases from J, with 11 bases between. In DNA, the CDR3 is TGTGCCAGCAGCCAGCGTATGGATAGCAATCAGCCCCAGCATTTT. Its protein is CASSQRMDSNQPQHF.

This clone was counted once. The V and J genes are TRBV15 and TRBJ2-2; 10 bases are a match to TRBD1. The CDR3 is 16 amino acids. Per germline, CDR1 LNHNV and CDR2 YYDKDF (reference sequence). Germline trimming cut 5 bases from V and 4 bases from J; bases unmatched to any gene: 7. The CDR3 sequence is CATSGTGTGATGELFF. In DNA form, the CDR3 reads TGTGCCACCAGCGGAACCGGGACAGGGGCCACCGGGGAGCTGTTTTTT.

The chain is built from TRBV5-1 and TRBJ2-5; the D is unclear. The V end was cut by 0 bases, the J end by 0 bases, with 12 bases between. This CDR3 region has 16 residues. Germline-derived CDR1 and CDR2 are SGHRS and YFSETQ. CDR3 nucleotides: TGCGCCAGCAGCTTGGAACGATTTGAGTACCAAGAGACCCAGTACTTC. Its protein is CASSLERFEYQETQYF.

The chain uses TRBV2 and TRBJ1-2; D is perhaps TRBD1 (6 bases). Germline lookup yields CDR1 SNHLY and CDR2 FYNNEI. This CDR3 spans 14 amino acids. V shed 5 bases and J shed 5 bases, with 15 bases lying between them. The CDR3 spells CASSTPGTQYGYTF. CDR3 DNA sequence: TGTGCCAGCAGTACACCCGGGACACAGTATGGCTACACCTTC.

The chain carries TRBV5-1 and TRBJ1-1; tentatively, D is TRBD1 (5 bases). The V end lost 0 bases, the J end lost 0 bases, and 9 bases lay between the germline ends. Germline assignment: CDR1 SGHRS and CDR2 YFSETQ. The CDR3 is 15 amino acids. CDR3: CASSLDRFMNTEAFF. The CDR3 DNA sequence: TGCGCCAGCAGCTTGGACAGGTTCATGAACACTGAAGCTTTCTTT.

The chain links TRBV11-3 to TRBJ1-1, with D uncertain. V lost 1 base and J 7 bases, leaving 10 bases between the germline ends. Looked up from germline, CDR1 is SGHNT and CDR2 is YENEEA. This CDR3 spans 13 amino acids. The CDR3 sequence is CASSLGGSGEAFF. For the CDR3, the DNA is TGTGCCAGCAGCTTAGGAGGGAGCGGTGAAGCTTTCTTT. Full variable domain (outside the CDR3, taken from reference TRBV11-3 and TRBJ1-1): EAGVVQSPRYKIIEKKQPVAFWCNPISGHNTLYWYLQNLGQGPELLIRYENEEAVDDSQLPKDRFSAERLKGVDSTLKIQPAELGDSAVYLCASSLGGSGEAFFGQGTRLTVV.

The chain carries TRBV7-2 and TRBJ1-1; 8 positions agree with TRBD1. J was trimmed by 1 base and V by 0 bases; bases with no gene match: 1. This CDR3 region has 15 residues. Per the germline V gene, CDR1 is SGHTA and CDR2 is FQGNSA. The CDR3 protein is CASSLAGTGNTEAFF. DNA for the CDR3: TGTGCCAGCAGCTTAGCCGGGACAGGGAACACTGAAGCTTTCTTT. The complete variable domain, with remaining parts taken from reference TRBV7-2 and TRBJ1-1, reads GAGVSQSPSNKVTEKGKDVELRCDPISGHTALYWYRQSLGQGLEFLIYFQGNSAPDKSGLPSDRFSAERTGGSVSTLTIQRTQQEDSAVYLCASSLAGTGNTEAFFGQGTRLTVV.

The chain is built from TRBV27 and TRBJ2-7, with D tentatively TRBD2 (6 bases). Germline assignment: CDR1 MNHEY and CDR2 SMNVEV (reference sequence). The CDR3 runs 15 residues. With 4 bases removed from V and 4 bases from J, the gap between germline ends came to 17 bases. Written as DNA, the CDR3 is TGTGCCAGCAGTTCCCTTTCTTGGGGGGATTACGAGCAGTACTTC. Translating it yields CASSSLSWGDYEQYF.

The chain recombines TRBV6-5 with TRBJ1-1, with 7 bases that match TRBD1. The CDR3 is made up of 13 amino acids. Germline V lookup: CDR1 MNHEY, CDR2 SVGAGI. V shed 7 bases, J shed 11 bases, and the junction held 13 bases outside the gene matches. The CDR3 DNA is TGTGCCAGCATGGAGAATGACAGGGACGAGGCTTTCTTT. As protein: CASMENDRDEAFF.

V is TRBV6-4 and J is TRBJ2-1, with TRBD2 as a possible D gene (6 bases). Germline V gene data show CDR1 as MRHNA and CDR2 as SNTAGT. V shed 4 bases and J shed 4 bases, with 11 bases lying between them. The CDR3 has 14 amino acids. As DNA, the CDR3 is TGTGCCAGCAGTGCGAGCGGGTCTTACAATGAGCAGTTCTTC. Its protein product is CASSASGSYNEQFF.

This clone was found many times. The genes are TRBV27 and TRBJ2-3, with 16 nucleotides matching TRBD2. This CDR3 contains 17 residues. Trimming took 7 bases from V and 1 from J; bases not matched to a gene: 5. Germline lookup yields CDR1 MNHEY and CDR2 SMNVEV (reference sequence). In nucleotides, the CDR3 is TGTGCCAGCAAGGGACTAGCGGGAGGGAAACGCACAGATACGCAGTATTTT. Amino acids: CASKGLAGGKRTDTQYF.

This clone was seen only a few times. The chain carries TRBV11-2 and TRBJ2-2; the D gene is possibly TRBD1 (8 bases). Trimming left V 5 bases short and J 6 bases short, with 13 bases between. Germline CDR1 reads SGHAT; CDR2 reads FQNNGV. The CDR3 spans 14 residues. The CDR3 DNA is TGTGCCAGCAGCGGAACAGGGGGGGCCGGGGAGCTGTTTTTT. It specifies CASSGTGGAGELFF.

The chain is built from TRBV7-9 and TRBJ1-1; D ambiguous. The V end was cut by 4 bases, the J end by 3 bases, with 15 bases between. Germline CDR1 is SEHNR and CDR2 is FQNEAQ (reference sequence). This CDR3 is 15 amino acids long. CDR3 nucleotide sequence: TGTGCCAGCAGCTCGGGTAGCCGGAGCTACACTGAAGCTTTCTTT. Protein product: CASSSGSRSYTEAFF. Variable domain in full (rest from reference TRBV7-9 and TRBJ1-1): DTGVSQNPRHKITKRGQNVTFRCDPISEHNRLYWYRQTLGQGPEFLTYFQNEAQLEKSRLLSDRFSAERPKGSFSTLEIQRTEQGDSAMYLCASSSGSRSYTEAFFGQGTRLTVV.

V usage is TRBV9 and J usage is TRBJ2-1, with TRBD2 matching over 8 bases. CDR1 and CDR2 from the germline V gene are SGDLS and YYNGEE. The CDR3 length is 15 residues. J lost 7 bases, V lost 0 bases, and 6 bases had no gene match. The chain's CDR3 is CASSVALAELNEQFF. The CDR3, as DNA: TGTGCCAGCAGCGTAGCACTAGCGGAGCTTAATGAGCAGTTCTTC.